The TCR beta chain described here comes from a study of cytomegalovirus exposure and HLA in healthy donors. Looked up from germline, CDR1 is GTSNPN and CDR2 is SVGIG (reference sequence). Trimming left V 8 bases short and J 1 base short, with 6 bases between. This CDR3 is built from 12 residues. In the case of this clone: What it binds is unknown.

Broader study findings: In a later analysis, TCR beta V- and J-gene trimming showed a link to a missense DCLRE1C variant. In a later analysis, at a false discovery rate of 0.05, some 17,000 TCR beta sequences were associated with HLA alleles.

A multiplex PCR was run with 60 Vbeta primers and 13 Jbeta primers. Clones were read by immunoSEQ multiplex PCR, and TCRdb kept only the in-frame ones, dropping some. The sample includes 250,000 or so clones, approximately 82% of them seen just once. The receptor was derived from an older woman in good health and CMV-seropositive. The sequenced sample consisted of PBMCs. V is TRBV30 and J is TRBJ2-6, with D maybe TRBD1 (6 bases). CDR3 sequence (DNA): TGTGCCGGGACATCTGGGGCCAACGTCCTGACTTTC. This sequence encodes CAGTSGANVLTF.